This T cell receptor beta chain appears in the sequencing data of a study of PD-L1 blockade in urothelial cancer. The CDR3 has 15 amino acids. CDR1 is MNHEY, CDR2 SVGAGI, per germline. The V segment lost 6 bases and the J segment 4 bases; nucleotides outside the gene matches: 9. As to time point: peripheral blood 6 weeks after treatment start. Sequenced by immunoSEQ multiplex PCR; TCRdb stores in-frame clones only, minus some. Here the sample spans just under 45,000 clones, approximately 83% being singletons. The sequenced sample was PBMCs, obtained around atezolizumab (anti-PD-L1) treatment. The sequence derives from a man in his 60s with urothelial cancer. This chain connects TRBV6-5 to TRBJ1-2; 9 nucleotides agree with TRBD1. CDR3 loop: CASSSHRGQSYGYTF. The CDR3 DNA follows: TGTGCCAGCAGCTCACACAGGGGGCAGAGCTATGGCTACACCTTC.